This TCR beta chain was identified during a study of shared T cell receptors in the human thymus. TCRdb's table, derived via immunoSEQ multiplex PCR, lists solely in-frame clones and lacks some. The data show about 380,000 clones, about 95% seen once. Comments on this clone: At the DNA level, this CDR3 is encoded by other sequences in the same sample as well.

The V end was cut by 1 base, the J end by 4 bases, with 9 bases between. The CDR3 is made up of 13 amino acids. Germline assignment: CDR1 SGHNT and CDR2 YYREEE (reference sequence). The source of this sequence is a human donor. The sequenced sample consisted of thymocytes. The chain joins TRBV5-4 to TRBJ2-7, with D tentatively TRBD2 (5 bases). CDR3: CASSLFGKYEQYF. The CDR3 DNA sequence: TGTGCCAGCAGCTTGTTCGGGAAATACGAGCAGTACTTC.